This T cell receptor beta chain emerged from a study of T-cell memory formation after mild COVID-19. Trimming shortened V by 4 bases and J by 1 base, and 8 bases separated the two germline ends. This CDR3 has 13 amino acids. Germline V gene lookup returns CDR1 KGHSH and CDR2 LQKENI. TCRalpha and TCRbeta libraries used 5'RACE with constant-segment primers and UMIs. TCRdb fed the 5' RACE reads into MiXCR, producing one record per CDR3 protein. The repertoire holds fewer than 600,000 distinct CDR3 sequences, with about 20% as singletons. This clonotype has at least ten counts. The sequence came from an adult woman who had mild COVID-19 (a few samples of this study predate the infection). Cell type and time point are not known. The chain carries TRBV18 and TRBJ2-7; D not resolved. Sequencing used PBMCs or a T cell subset sorted from them (not recorded which). The CDR3 is CASSLDLSYEQYF. DNA of the CDR3: TGTGCCAGCTCACTGGACCTTTCCTACGAGCAGTACTTC.